Each of the 14 T cell receptor beta chains below was sequenced from the same sample in a study of CD8 T cells in Susac syndrome. With random hexamers, reverse transcription was performed on about 0.5 to 1 ug of RNA. TCRdb re-analysed the immunoSEQ multiplex PCR reads in MiXCR, keeping a single row per CDR3 protein. Here the sample spans roughly 160,000 distinct CDR3 sequences, 95% to 97% being singletons. Material: CD4+ T cells from PBMCs. All receptors come from a human donor with Susac syndrome.

This clonotype was seen more than once but under ten times. The chain carries TRBV7-9 and TRBJ1-2; maybe TRBD1 (5 bases). Germline CDR1 reads SEHNR; CDR2 reads FQNEAQ (reference sequence). The ends were cut back, 2 bases at V and 3 bases at J, with 10 bases in the middle. This CDR3 spans 14 amino acids. CDR3 coding DNA: TGTGCCAGCAGCTTACGCCAGGGTGACTATGGCTACACCTTC. It encodes CASSLRQGDYGYTF. The whole variable domain, remainder taken from reference TRBV7-9 and TRBJ1-2, is DTGVSQNPRHKITKRGQNVTFRCDPISEHNRLYWYRQTLGQGPEFLTYFQNEAQLEKSRLLSDRFSAERPKGSFSTLEIQRTEQGDSAMYLCASSLRQGDYGYTFGSGTRLTVV.

The chain joins TRBV4-2 to TRBJ1-1; no definite D call. This CDR3 spans 12 amino acids. Deletions cut 3 bases from V and 11 bases from J, with 13 bases between. Germline lookup yields CDR1 LGHNA and CDR2 YNFKEQ. CDR3 nucleotide sequence: TGTGCCAGCAGCCAGGAACCTCGGGTCGCTTTCTTT. Amino acid sequence: CASSQEPRVAFF.

The chain links TRBV7-8 to TRBJ2-5; D is unclear. The CDR3 is made up of 13 amino acids. CDR1 and CDR2 from the germline V gene are SGHVS and FQNEAQ. Deletions cut 3 bases from V and 4 bases from J, with 9 bases between. CDR3: CASSFVVGETQYF. CDR3 nucleotides: TGTGCCAGCAGCTTTGTGGTTGGAGAGACCCAGTACTTC.

V is TRBV28 and J is TRBJ2-3, with 7 positions matching TRBD1. The germline V gene has CDR1 MDHEN and CDR2 SYDVKM. The CDR3 covers 15 residues. After removal of 6 bases from V and 3 bases from J, the junction contained 9 bases not matched to a gene. As DNA, the CDR3 is TGTGCCAGCAGCCCACAGGGGCGGAATACAGATACGCAGTATTTT. This encodes CASSPQGRNTDTQYF.

The chain has TRBV29-1 and TRBJ1-3; D remains ambiguous. This CDR3 spans 13 amino acids. The V end was cut by 4 bases, the J end by 3 bases, with 10 bases between. CDR1 SQVTM and CDR2 ANQGSEA come from the germline V gene. CDR3 sequence (DNA): TGCAGCGTTGGACCGGCAGGTGGAAACACCATATATTTT. The encoded protein is CSVGPAGGNTIYF.

The CDR3: CASSPRIGTSADNEQFF. CDR3 nucleotides: TGTGCCAGCAGCCCACGCATCGGGACTAGCGCTGACAATGAGCAGTTCTTC. The chain carries TRBV11-1 and TRBJ2-1, with TRBD2 matching over 10 bases. The V gene's germline CDR1 is SGHAT and CDR2 FQDESV (reference sequence). This CDR3 comprises 17 residues. J lost 5 bases, V lost 5 bases, and 12 bases had no gene match. The full variable domain, completed using reference TRBV11-1 and TRBJ2-1, is EAEVAQSPRYKITEKSQAVAFWCDPISGHATLYWYRQILGQGPELLVQFQDESVVDDSQLPKDRFSAERLKGVDSTLKIQPAELGDSAMYLCASSPRIGTSADNEQFFGPGTRLTVL.

The CDR3 sequence: CASSQEAGTARDTQYF. In DNA, the CDR3 is TGCGCCAGCAGCCAAGAGGCCGGGACGGCGAGGGATACGCAGTATTTT. V usage is TRBV4-3 and J usage is TRBJ2-3; D assignment may be TRBD1 or TRBD2 (5 bases each). The V and J ends lost 0 bases and 6 bases respectively, with 16 bases between them. The V gene's germline CDR1 is LGHNA and CDR2 YSLEER. The CDR3 totals 16 residues.

This rearrangement joins TRBV12-3 or TRBV12-4 to TRBJ1-6; D is unresolved. The CDR3 is 17 residues long. V was cut by 2 bases and J by 8 bases, with 19 bases left in between. The CDR3, as DNA: TGTGCCAGCAGTTTAAGCCCGCCGGGGAGCCACGATTCACCCCTCCACTTT. It specifies CASSLSPPGSHDSPLHF.

This sequence joins TRBV15 and TRBJ2-2; 11 bases line up with TRBD2. The CDR3 spans 18 residues. The V gene end was trimmed by 0 bases and the J gene end by 2 bases; junction bases not matched to a gene: 5. In germline, CDR1 is LNHNV, CDR2 YYDKDF (reference sequence). For the CDR3, the DNA is TGTGCCACCAGCAGAGAGAGGGGACTAGCGGAAAACACCGGGGAGCTGTTTTTT. It specifies CATSRERGLAENTGELFF.

The chain combines TRBV30 with TRBJ2-7; 13 bases match TRBD2. In germline, CDR1 is GTSNPN, CDR2 SVGIG (reference sequence). V shed 4 bases and J 3 bases; nucleotides not matched to a gene: 6. This CDR3 has 15 residues. CDR3 coding DNA: TGTGCCTGGAATACCGGACTAGCGGGAGACTACGAGCAGTACTTC. Amino acid sequence: CAWNTGLAGDYEQYF.

V gene TRBV14 combines with J gene TRBJ2-1, with TRBD1 matching over 8 bases. The CDR3 loop spans 19 amino acids. The ends lost 3 bases at V and 1 base at J; junction bases unmatched: 14. Looked up from germline, CDR1 is SGHDN and CDR2 is FVKESK. The CDR3, as DNA: TGTGCCAGCAGCCACCGTCGGGGGTCGGACAGGGCGTCCTACAATGAGCAGTTCTTC. Residues: CASSHRRGSDRASYNEQFF.

This clonotype occurred once. The chain links TRBV6-5 to TRBJ2-3; 12 bases agree with TRBD2. The CDR3 consists of 13 residues. V lost 8 bases to trimming and J lost 4 bases; unmatched junction nucleotides: 1. CDR1 is MNHEY, CDR2 SVGAGI, per germline. The CDR3 nucleotides read TGTGCCAGCCGACTAGCGGGGGCAGATACGCAGTATTTT. Translated, it gives CASRLAGADTQYF.

The chain carries TRBV29-1 and TRBJ2-5, with D tentatively TRBD2 (6 bases). CDR1 and CDR2 (germline): SQVTM, ANQGSEA. With 6 bases removed from V and 4 bases from J, the gap between germline ends came to 21 bases. This CDR3 comprises 15 residues. Here the CDR3 DNA reads TGCAGCGTCCGGTCGCCGTACGGGAGCGTAGAGACCCAGTACTTC. It encodes CSVRSPYGSVETQYF.

The rearrangement uses TRBV4-3 and TRBJ2-3; D uncertain. Trimming removed 1 base from V and 0 bases from J, with 14 bases in between. CDR3 length: 17 amino acids. Germline assignment: CDR1 LGHNA and CDR2 YSLEER. CDR3 in amino acids: CASSQGFSQSSTDTQYF. The CDR3 DNA reads TGCGCCAGCAGCCAAGGCTTCTCGCAGTCCAGCACAGATACGCAGTATTTT.